The 5 T cell receptor beta chains listed next were all sequenced from one sample in a study of graft-versus-host responses after intestinal transplantation (TCRdb year 2021). The time point label here, explained by the study, means: cells obtained before transplantation from donor or recipient. The library was generated by the immunoSEQ multiplex PCR assay. TCRdb mirrors the immuneACCESS table, restricted to in-frame sequences. Some clones are absent from its copies; in checked studies, under half trace to an unresolved V gene, and the reason for the others is unknown. This sample is represented by around 100,000 clones; about 88% of them were singletons. Roughly 0.9% of the sample is taken by the ten largest. No antigen has been assigned to these receptors. The sequencing here drew on unstimulated CD4+ T cells sorted from spleen or lymph node cells, taken before intestinal transplant. Receptors originate from a human donor who received an intestinal transplant.

V gene TRBV11-3 combines with J gene TRBJ2-1, with D perhaps matching TRBD1 (5 bases). The CDR3 runs 15 residues. Between the trimmed V and J ends, which lost 4 bases and 6 bases, there was a span of 16 bases. Germline CDR1 reads SGHNT; CDR2 reads YENEEA. CDR3 nucleotide sequence: TGTGCCAGCAGCTCCCGATGGCAGGGCGGCAATGAGCAGTTCTTC. Protein: CASSSRWQGGNEQFF. Together with reference TRBV11-3 and TRBJ2-1, the CDR3 gives the full variable domain: EAGVVQSPRYKIIEKKQPVAFWCNPISGHNTLYWYLQNLGQGPELLIRYENEEAVDDSQLPKDRFSAERLKGVDSTLKIQPAELGDSAVYLCASSSRWQGGNEQFFGPGTRLTVL.

V gene TRBV10-3 combines with J gene TRBJ1-2, with 9 nucleotides matching TRBD1. This CDR3 comprises 14 residues. CDR1 ENHRY and CDR2 SYGVKD come from the germline V gene. Trimming cost V 6 bases and J 6 bases; bases outside gene matches: 8. The CDR3 coding sequence is TGTGCCATCAGGCTTGGGACAGGGAGGCATGGCTACACCTTC. Encoded protein: CAIRLGTGRHGYTF.

The rearrangement uses TRBV11-3 and TRBJ1-1, with D possibly matching TRBD1 (6 bases). The CDR3 is 12 amino acids. V lost 4 bases and J lost 9, with 12 bases in between. Per germline, CDR1 SGHNT and CDR2 YENEEA. The DNA for the CDR3 is TGTGCCAGCAGCTCCAGGGACAACAAAGCTTTCTTT. Translation: CASSSRDNKAFF.

The rearrangement joins TRBV19 to TRBJ2-5; weak D call: TRBD1 (5 bases). There are 14 residues in the CDR3. The V gene's germline CDR1 is LNHDA and CDR2 SQIVND (reference sequence). With 8 bases removed from V and 4 bases from J, the gap between germline ends came to 17 bases. CDR3 in amino acids: CASSEVKGIETQYF. CDR3 DNA sequence: TGTGCCAGTTCAGAGGTGAAGGGGATAGAGACCCAGTACTTC.

The CDR3, as DNA: TGCGCCAGCAGCTTGGAAGCGCGGACTAGCAGCTACGAGCAGTACTTC. Translation gives CASSLEARTSSYEQYF. This rearrangement joins TRBV5-1 to TRBJ2-5; 8 positions agree with TRBD2. The J call may be in error: the DNA end matches TRBJ2-7 better. CDR3 length equals 16 residues. The germline V gene encodes CDR1 SGHRS and CDR2 YFSETQ.